This T cell receptor beta chain is drawn from a study of CD8 T cells in ankylosing spondylitis. Using quantitative 5'-RACE with molecular barcodes, the authors made TCR beta libraries. From the 5' RACE reads, TCRdb called clonotypes with MiXCR, one entry per CDR3 protein. The sample shows 350,000 or so distinct CDR3 sequences, about 15% of them seen only once. This clonotype was counted a few times. Its antigen is currently unknown. Trimming left V 4 bases short and J 1 base short, with 11 bases between. The germline V gene has CDR1 SGHRS and CDR2 YFSETQ. The CDR3 runs to 14 residues. General study points: Past research had described some motif variants in reactive arthritis synovial fluid and blood. CD8+ cells made up the disease-linked clones, which were relatively rare in peripheral blood. What seemed typical of ankylosing spondylitis blood was a TCR beta motif built from eight highly homologous variants.

The sequence derives from a male donor with ankylosing spondylitis or in good health (not recorded which). The sample was blood, either unsorted or a sorted T cell fraction (not recorded which). This rearrangement joins TRBV5-1 to TRBJ1-1, with D unclear. CDR3 in DNA: TGCGCCAGCAGCCCGGTGGTTGGGAACACTGAAGCTTTCTTT. It codes for CASSPVVGNTEAFF.